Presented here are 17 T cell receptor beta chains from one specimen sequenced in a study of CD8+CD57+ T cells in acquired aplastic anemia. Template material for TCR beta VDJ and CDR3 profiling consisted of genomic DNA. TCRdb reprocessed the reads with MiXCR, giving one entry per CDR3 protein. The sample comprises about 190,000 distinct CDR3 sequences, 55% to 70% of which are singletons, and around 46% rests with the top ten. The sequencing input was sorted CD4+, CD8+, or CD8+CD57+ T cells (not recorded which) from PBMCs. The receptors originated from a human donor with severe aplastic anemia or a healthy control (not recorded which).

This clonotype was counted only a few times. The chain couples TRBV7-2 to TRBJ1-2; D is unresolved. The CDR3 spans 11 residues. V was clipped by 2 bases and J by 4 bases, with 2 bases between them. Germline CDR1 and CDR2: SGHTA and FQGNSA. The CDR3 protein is CASSLFYGYTF. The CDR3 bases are TGTGCCAGCAGCTTATTCTATGGCTACACCTTC.

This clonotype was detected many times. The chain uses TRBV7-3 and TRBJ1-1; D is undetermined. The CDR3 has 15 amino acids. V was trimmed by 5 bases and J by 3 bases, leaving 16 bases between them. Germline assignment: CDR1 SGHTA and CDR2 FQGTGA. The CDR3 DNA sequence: TGTGCCAGCAGCCCCACAAGGGTCCTGGACACTGAAGCTTTCTTT. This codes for CASSPTRVLDTEAFF.

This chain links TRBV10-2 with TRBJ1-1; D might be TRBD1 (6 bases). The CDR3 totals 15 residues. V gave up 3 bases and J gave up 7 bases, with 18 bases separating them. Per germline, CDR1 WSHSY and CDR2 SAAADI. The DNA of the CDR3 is TGCGCCAGCAGTGATACCACAGGGCAATTCTATGAAGCTTTCTTT. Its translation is CASSDTTGQFYEAFF.

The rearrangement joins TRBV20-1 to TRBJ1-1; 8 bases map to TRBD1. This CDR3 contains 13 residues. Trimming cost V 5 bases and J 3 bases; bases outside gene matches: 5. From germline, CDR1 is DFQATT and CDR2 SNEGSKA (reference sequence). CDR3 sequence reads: CSAFGRGHTEAFF. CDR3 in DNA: TGCAGTGCTTTTGGCAGGGGGCACACTGAAGCTTTCTTT.

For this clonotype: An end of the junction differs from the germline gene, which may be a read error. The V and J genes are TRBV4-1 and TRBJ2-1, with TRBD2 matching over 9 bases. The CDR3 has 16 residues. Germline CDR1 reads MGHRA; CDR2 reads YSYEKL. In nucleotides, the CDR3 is TGCGCCAGCAGCCCAGATCGCCTAGCGGGGTACAATAAGCAGTTCTTC. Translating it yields CASSPDRLAGYNKQFF.

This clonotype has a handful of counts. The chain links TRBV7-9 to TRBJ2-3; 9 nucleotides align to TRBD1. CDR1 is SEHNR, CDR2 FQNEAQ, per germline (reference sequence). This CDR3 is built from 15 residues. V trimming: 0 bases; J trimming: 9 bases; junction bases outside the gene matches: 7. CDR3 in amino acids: CASSLAPAGTGTQYF. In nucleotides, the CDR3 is TGTGCCAGCAGCTTAGCTCCAGCCGGGACAGGGACGCAGTATTTT.

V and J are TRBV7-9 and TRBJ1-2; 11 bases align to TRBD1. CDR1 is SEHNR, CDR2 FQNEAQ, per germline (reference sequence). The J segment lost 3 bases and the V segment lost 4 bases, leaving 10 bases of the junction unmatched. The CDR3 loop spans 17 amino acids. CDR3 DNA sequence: TGTGCCAGCAGCTCGGACAGGGGGCGATTAGGCGACTATGGCTACACCTTC. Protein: CASSSDRGRLGDYGYTF.

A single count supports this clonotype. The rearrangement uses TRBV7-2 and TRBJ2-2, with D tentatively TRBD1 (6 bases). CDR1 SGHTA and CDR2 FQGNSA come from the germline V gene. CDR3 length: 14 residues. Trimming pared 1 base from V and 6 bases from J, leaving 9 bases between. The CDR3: CASSLGGGAGELFF. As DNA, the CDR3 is TGTGCCAGCAGCTTAGGTGGGGGCGCCGGGGAGCTGTTTTTT.

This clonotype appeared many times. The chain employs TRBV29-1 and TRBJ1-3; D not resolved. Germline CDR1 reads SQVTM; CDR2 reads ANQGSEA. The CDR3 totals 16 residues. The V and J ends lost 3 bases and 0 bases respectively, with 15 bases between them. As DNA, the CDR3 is TGCAGCGTTGAGAAGGCAGATAGATTCTCTGGAAACACCATATATTTT. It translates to CSVEKADRFSGNTIYF.

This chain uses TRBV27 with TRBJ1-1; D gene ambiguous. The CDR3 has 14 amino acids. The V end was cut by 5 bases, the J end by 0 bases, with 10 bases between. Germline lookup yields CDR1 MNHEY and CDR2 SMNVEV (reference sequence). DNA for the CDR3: TGTGCCAGCAGTCAAACCCGAATGAACACTGAAGCTTTCTTT. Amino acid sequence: CASSQTRMNTEAFF.

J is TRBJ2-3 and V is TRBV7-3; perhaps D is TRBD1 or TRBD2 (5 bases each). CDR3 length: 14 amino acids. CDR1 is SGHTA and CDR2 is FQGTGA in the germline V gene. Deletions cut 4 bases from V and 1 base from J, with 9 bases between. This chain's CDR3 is CASSSGTGTDTQYF. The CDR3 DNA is TGTGCCAGCAGCTCCGGGACGGGCACAGATACGCAGTATTTT.

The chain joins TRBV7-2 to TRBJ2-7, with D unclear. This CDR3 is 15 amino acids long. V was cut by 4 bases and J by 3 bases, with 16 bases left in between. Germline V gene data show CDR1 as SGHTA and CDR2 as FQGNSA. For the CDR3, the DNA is TGTGCCAGCAGCTCCATCTCCAACCTAATCTACGAGCAGTACTTC. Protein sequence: CASSSISNLIYEQYF.

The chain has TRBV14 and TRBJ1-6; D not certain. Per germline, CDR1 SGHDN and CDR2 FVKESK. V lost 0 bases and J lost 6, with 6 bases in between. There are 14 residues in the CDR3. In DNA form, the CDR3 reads TGTGCCAGCAGCCAAGATGTACCTAATTCACCCCTCCACTTT. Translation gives CASSQDVPNSPLHF.

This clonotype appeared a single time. CDR3 nucleotides: TGCAGTGCTTATCCTAGCGGGAGACCGAAAGAGACCCAGTACTTC. Translation: CSAYPSGRPKETQYF. The chain carries TRBV20-1 and TRBJ2-5, with 10 bases that match TRBD2. Germline CDR1 is DFQATT and CDR2 is SNEGSKA (reference sequence). V trimming: 5 bases; J trimming: 3 bases; junction bases outside the gene matches: 9. The CDR3 runs to 15 residues.

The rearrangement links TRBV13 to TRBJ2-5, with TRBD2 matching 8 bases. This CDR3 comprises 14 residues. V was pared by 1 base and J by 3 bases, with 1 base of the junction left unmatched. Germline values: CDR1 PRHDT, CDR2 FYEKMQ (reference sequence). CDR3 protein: CASSLAGGKETQYF. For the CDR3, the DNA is TGTGCCAGCAGCTTAGCGGGGGGGAAAGAGACCCAGTACTTC.

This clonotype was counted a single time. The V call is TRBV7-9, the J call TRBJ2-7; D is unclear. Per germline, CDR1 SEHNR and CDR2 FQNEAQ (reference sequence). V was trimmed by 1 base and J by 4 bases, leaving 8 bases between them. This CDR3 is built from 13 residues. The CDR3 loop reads CASSLDAIYEQYF. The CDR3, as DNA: TGTGCCAGCAGCTTAGATGCAATATACGAGCAGTACTTC.

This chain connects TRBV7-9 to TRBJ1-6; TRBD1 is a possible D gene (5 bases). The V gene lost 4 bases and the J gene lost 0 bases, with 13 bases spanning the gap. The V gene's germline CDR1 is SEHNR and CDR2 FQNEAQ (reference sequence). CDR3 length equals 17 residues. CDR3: CASSSGTSSSYNSPLHF. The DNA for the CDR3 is TGTGCCAGCAGCTCCGGGACCTCGAGCTCCTATAATTCACCCCTCCACTTT.